This TCR beta chain is drawn from a study of blood T cell repertoires in COVID-19. For the study at large: Material from acute and convalescent COVID-19 was sourced from the United States, Italy and Spain. T cells, B-cell-depleted T cells, or PBMCs supplied cDNA or gDNA.

The CDR3 spans 17 residues. The germline V and J ends were trimmed by 0 bases and 2 bases, with 19 bases remaining between them. The germline V gene has CDR1 GTSNPN and CDR2 SVGIG (reference sequence). Authors' analysis steps: For nucleated cells, counts were estimated from reference gene primer amplification. TCRdb's copy holds only in-frame clones and misses some; the assay was immunoSEQ multiplex PCR. V and J calls and clone size are as listed in that table; D and trimming were resolved from the DNA. The sample lists 70,000 to 85,000 clones, under 85% occurring once. The chain links TRBV30 to TRBJ1-1, with D possibly TRBD1 on 5 matching bases. This clonotype was obtained from a human donor in a cohort sampled during active COVID-19. Sequenced: peripheral blood. The CDR3 region is CAWSVYRPHKSNTEAFF. In DNA form, the CDR3 reads TGTGCCTGGAGTGTGTACAGGCCTCACAAGAGTAACACTGAAGCTTTCTTT.